The source of this T cell receptor (beta chain) is a study of blood T cell repertoires in COVID-19. Study summary: PBMCs, B-cell-depleted T cells, or T cells provided the cDNA or gDNA that made up the material.

Method: immunoSEQ multiplex PCR; TCRdb's copy keeps in-frame clones and lacks some. Of about 100,000 clones detected, roughly 91% appear once; the ten largest clones hold 4% to 6%. The CDR3 has 16 amino acids. The trim removed 5 bases at V and 6 bases at J, leaving 14 bases unmatched. The V gene's germline CDR1 is MNHEY and CDR2 SMNVEV (reference sequence). The origin of this receptor is a human donor in a cohort sampled during active COVID-19. J is TRBJ2-3 and V is TRBV27, with 7 bases that match TRBD2. Sequencing used peripheral blood. CDR3 nucleotides: TGTGCCAGCAGTCCTAGGCGGGAGCCGGAGGGGGATACGCAGTATTTT. This encodes CASSPRREPEGDTQYF.